One and the same sample provided the 9 T cell receptor beta chains below, sequenced in a study of chemoradiotherapy in HPV16-positive cancers. Clones were sequenced by immunoSEQ multiplex PCR, and TCRdb holds only the in-frame ones, with some missing. The sample holds fewer than 6,000 clones, 90% to 95% seen once. The sample consisted of tumor tissue, taken from a patient who underwent chemoradiotherapy. These receptors all come from a human donor with HPV-associated anogenital cancer.

The rearrangement uses TRBV9 and TRBJ1-5; the D is unclear. This CDR3 has 13 residues. V was shortened by 3 bases and J by 7 bases, with 11 bases between the two germline ends. Germline V gene data show CDR1 as SGDLS and CDR2 as YYNGEE. CDR3 amino acids: CASSAAPDQPQHF. The CDR3 region has the DNA TGTGCCAGCAGCGCCGCCCCGGACCAGCCCCAGCATTTT.

This clone is a singleton in its sample. V gene TRBV7-2 combines with J gene TRBJ2-7, with 11 bases lining up with TRBD1. This CDR3 has 14 amino acids. The trim removed 6 bases at V and 4 bases at J, leaving 5 bases unmatched. Germline CDR1 reads SGHTA; CDR2 reads FQGNSA. CDR3 in DNA: TGTGCCAGCAGGCCCGGGACAGGGGGTTACGAGCAGTACTTC. Translation gives CASRPGTGGYEQYF.

The rearrangement links TRBV6-6 to TRBJ2-5; tentatively, D is TRBD2 (6 bases). Germline V gene data show CDR1 as MNHNY and CDR2 as SVGAGI (reference sequence). The CDR3 has 14 amino acids. Trimming left V 5 bases short and J 3 bases short, with 13 bases between. The CDR3 sequence is CASSGAGTEETQYF. CDR3 DNA: TGTGCCAGCAGTGGCGCGGGAACAGAAGAGACCCAGTACTTC.

The chain is built from TRBV7-8 and TRBJ1-5; D unresolved. The V gene lost 1 base and the J gene lost 9 bases, with 10 bases spanning the gap. CDR1 is SGHVS and CDR2 is FQNEAQ in the germline V gene. The CDR3 contains 13 residues. The CDR3 nucleotides are TGTGCCAGCAGCTTAGGCGGACGGGGGCCCCAGCATTTT. Residues: CASSLGGRGPQHF.

The chain joins TRBV19 to TRBJ1-2; 9 nucleotides line up with TRBD1. The CDR3 length is 13 residues. Losses at the gene ends were 6 bases for V and 3 bases for J; bases not matched to a gene: 2. CDR1 LNHDA and CDR2 SQIVND come from the germline V gene (reference sequence). CDR3 sequence: CASSRTGDYGYTF. The CDR3 DNA sequence: TGTGCCAGTAGCAGGACAGGGGACTATGGCTACACCTTC.

This chain links TRBV5-1 with TRBJ2-1; perhaps D is TRBD1 or TRBD2 (5 bases each). The V gene lost 3 bases and the J gene lost 8 bases, with 18 bases spanning the gap. This CDR3 is 15 amino acids long. CDR1 is SGHRS, CDR2 YFSETQ, per germline. CDR3 sequence: CASSWTITGRHEQFF. CDR3 coding DNA: TGCGCCAGCAGCTGGACAATCACGGGGCGTCATGAGCAGTTCTTC.

This clone was seen only a few times. The V call is TRBV6-5, the J call TRBJ1-2; no clear D. Germline loops: CDR1 MNHEY, CDR2 SVGAGI. The CDR3 length is 11 residues. V dropped 4 bases and J dropped 6 bases, with 6 bases sitting between them. DNA of the CDR3: TGTGCCAGCAGTTCCTCACATGGCTACACCTTC. It translates to CASSSSHGYTF.

V is TRBV4-1 and J is TRBJ1-3; D perhaps matches TRBD1 (5 bases). The germline V gene has CDR1 MGHRA and CDR2 YSYEKL. V was shortened by 1 base and J by 2 bases, with 15 bases between the two germline ends. The CDR3 consists of 17 residues. CDR3 loop: CASSQVQLGEPGNTIYF. CDR3 DNA: TGCGCCAGCAGCCAAGTTCAATTGGGGGAACCTGGAAACACCATATATTTT.

The chain couples TRBV7-2 to TRBJ2-7; the D gene is possibly TRBD2 (6 bases). This CDR3 is built from 15 residues. Trimming removed 5 bases from V and 0 bases from J, with 14 bases in between. Germline CDR1 SGHTA, CDR2 FQGNSA. The CDR3 here is CASSPRDGGSYEQYF. The CDR3, as DNA: TGTGCCAGCAGCCCTCGCGACGGGGGCTCCTACGAGCAGTACTTC.